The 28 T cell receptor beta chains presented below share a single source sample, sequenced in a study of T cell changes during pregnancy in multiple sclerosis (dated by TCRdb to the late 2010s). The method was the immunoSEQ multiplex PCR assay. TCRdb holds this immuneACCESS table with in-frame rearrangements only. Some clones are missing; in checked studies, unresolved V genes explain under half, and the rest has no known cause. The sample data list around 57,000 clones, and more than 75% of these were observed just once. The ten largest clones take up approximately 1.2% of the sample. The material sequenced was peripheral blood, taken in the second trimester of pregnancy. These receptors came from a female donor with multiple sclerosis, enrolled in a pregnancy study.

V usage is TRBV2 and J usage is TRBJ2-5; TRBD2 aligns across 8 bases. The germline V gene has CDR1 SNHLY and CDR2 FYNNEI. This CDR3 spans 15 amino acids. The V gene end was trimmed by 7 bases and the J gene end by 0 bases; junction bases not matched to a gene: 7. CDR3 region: CASTRGGGYQETQYF. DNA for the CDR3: TGTGCCAGCACCCGCGGCGGGGGGTACCAAGAGACCCAGTACTTC.

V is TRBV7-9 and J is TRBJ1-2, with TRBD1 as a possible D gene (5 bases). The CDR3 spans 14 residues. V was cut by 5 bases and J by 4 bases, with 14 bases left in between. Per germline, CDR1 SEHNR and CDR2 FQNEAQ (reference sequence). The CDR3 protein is CASSDQTELYGYTF. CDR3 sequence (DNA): TGTGCCAGCAGCGACCAGACAGAGCTCTATGGCTACACCTTC.

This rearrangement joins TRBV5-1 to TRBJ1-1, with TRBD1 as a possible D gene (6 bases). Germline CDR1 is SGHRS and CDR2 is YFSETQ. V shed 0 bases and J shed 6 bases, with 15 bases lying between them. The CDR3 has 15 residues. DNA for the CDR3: TGCGCCAGCAGCTTGGGAGGCAGGGGTTTACCTGAAGCTTTCTTT. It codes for CASSLGGRGLPEAFF.

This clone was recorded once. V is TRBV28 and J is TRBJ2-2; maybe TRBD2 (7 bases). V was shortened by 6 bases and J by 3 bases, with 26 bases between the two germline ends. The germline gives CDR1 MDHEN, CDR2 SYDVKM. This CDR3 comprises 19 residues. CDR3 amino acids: CASSKNINVRGAHTGELFF. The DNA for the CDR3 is TGTGCCAGCAGCAAAAACATAAATGTCCGGGGGGCCCACACCGGGGAGCTGTTTTTT. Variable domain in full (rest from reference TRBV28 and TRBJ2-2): DVKVTQSSRYLVKRTGEKVFLECVQDMDHENMFWYRQDPGLGLRLIYFSYDVKMKEKGDIPEGYSVSREKKERFSLILESASTNQTSMYLCASSKNINVRGAHTGELFFGEGSRLTVL.

DNA for the CDR3: TGTGCCAGCAGCTGGGGCGGCGGGGATTCACCCCTCCACTTT. It specifies CASSWGGGDSPLHF. V and J are TRBV7-3 and TRBJ1-6, with D possibly TRBD1 on 5 matching bases. Germline V gene data show CDR1 as SGHTA and CDR2 as FQGTGA. The CDR3 runs 14 residues. V shed 4 bases and J shed 8 bases, with 12 bases lying between them.

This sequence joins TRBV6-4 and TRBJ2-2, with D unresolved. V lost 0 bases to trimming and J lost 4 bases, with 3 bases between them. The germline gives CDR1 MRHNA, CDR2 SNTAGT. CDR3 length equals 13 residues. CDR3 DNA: TGTGCCAGCAGTGACTCAGCCACCGGGGAGCTGTTTTTT. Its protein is CASSDSATGELFF.

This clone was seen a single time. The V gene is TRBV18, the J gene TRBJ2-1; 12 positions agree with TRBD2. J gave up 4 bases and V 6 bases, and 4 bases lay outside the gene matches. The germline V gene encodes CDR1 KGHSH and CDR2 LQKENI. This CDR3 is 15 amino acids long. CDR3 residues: CASSYGLAGYNEQFF. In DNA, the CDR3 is TGTGCCAGCTCTTACGGACTAGCGGGGTACAATGAGCAGTTCTTC.

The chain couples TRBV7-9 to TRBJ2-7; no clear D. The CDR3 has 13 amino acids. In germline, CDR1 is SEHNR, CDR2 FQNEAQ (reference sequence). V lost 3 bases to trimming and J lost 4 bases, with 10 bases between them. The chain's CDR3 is CASSLFQVYEQYF. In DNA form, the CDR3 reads TGTGCCAGCAGCTTGTTCCAGGTATACGAGCAGTACTTC. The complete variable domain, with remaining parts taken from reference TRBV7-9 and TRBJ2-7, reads DTGVSQNPRHKITKRGQNVTFRCDPISEHNRLYWYRQTLGQGPEFLTYFQNEAQLEKSRLLSDRFSAERPKGSFSTLEIQRTEQGDSAMYLCASSLFQVYEQYFGPGTRLTVT.

DNA of the CDR3: TGCGCCAGCAGCTTGCTGGAAGGAGACTATGGCTACACCTTC. This encodes CASSLLEGDYGYTF. The chain combines TRBV5-1 with TRBJ1-2; D unclear. Per the germline V gene, CDR1 is SGHRS and CDR2 is YFSETQ. Between the trimmed V and J ends, which lost 1 base and 3 bases, there was a span of 10 bases. CDR3 length: 14 amino acids.

The CDR3 bases are TGTGCCAGCAGCGTAGGTGGGCGTACCTACAATGAGCAGTTCTTC. Translated, it gives CASSVGGRTYNEQFF. The chain joins TRBV9 to TRBJ2-1; D unclear. This CDR3 is built from 15 residues. The V gene lost 0 bases and the J gene lost 2 bases, with 9 bases spanning the gap. Germline CDR1 reads SGDLS; CDR2 reads YYNGEE.

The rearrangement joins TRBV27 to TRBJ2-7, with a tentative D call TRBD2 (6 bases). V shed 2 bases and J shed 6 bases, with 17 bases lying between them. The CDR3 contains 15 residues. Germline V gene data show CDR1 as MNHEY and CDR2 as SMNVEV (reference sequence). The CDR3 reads CASSLVWGVEAEQYF. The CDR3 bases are TGTGCCAGCAGTTTAGTGTGGGGGGTTGAAGCCGAGCAGTACTTC.

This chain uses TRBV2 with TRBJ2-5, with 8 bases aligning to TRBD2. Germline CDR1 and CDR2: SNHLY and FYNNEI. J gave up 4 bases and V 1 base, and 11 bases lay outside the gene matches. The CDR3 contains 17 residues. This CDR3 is CASSEGAGAPFGETQYF. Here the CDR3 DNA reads TGTGCCAGCAGTGAAGGAGCGGGGGCCCCGTTCGGAGAGACCCAGTACTTC. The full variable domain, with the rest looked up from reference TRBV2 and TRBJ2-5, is EPEVTQTPSHQVTQMGQEVILRCVPISNHLYFYWYRQILGQKVEFLVSFYNNEISEKSEIFDDQFSVERPDGSNFTLKIRSTKLEDSAMYFCASSEGAGAPFGETQYFGPGTRLLVL.

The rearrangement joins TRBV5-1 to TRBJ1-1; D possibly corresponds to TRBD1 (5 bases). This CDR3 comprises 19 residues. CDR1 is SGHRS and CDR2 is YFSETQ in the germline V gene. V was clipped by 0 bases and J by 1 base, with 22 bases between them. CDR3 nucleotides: TGCGCCAGCAGCTTGGGGGTTCGGGGACTTCAGGAACGGAACACTGAAGCTTTCTTT. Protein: CASSLGVRGLQERNTEAFF.

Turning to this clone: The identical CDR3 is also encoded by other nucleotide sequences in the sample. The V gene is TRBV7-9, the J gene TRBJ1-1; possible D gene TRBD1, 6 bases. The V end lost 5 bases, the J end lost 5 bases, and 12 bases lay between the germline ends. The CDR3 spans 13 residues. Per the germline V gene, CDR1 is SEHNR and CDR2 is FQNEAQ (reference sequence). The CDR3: CASSPQGGTEAFF. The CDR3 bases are TGTGCCAGCAGCCCCCAAGGGGGTACTGAAGCTTTCTTT.

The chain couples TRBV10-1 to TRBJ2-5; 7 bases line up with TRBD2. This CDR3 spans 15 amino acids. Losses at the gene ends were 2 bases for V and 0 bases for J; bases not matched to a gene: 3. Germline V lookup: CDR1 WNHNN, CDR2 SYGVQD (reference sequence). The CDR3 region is CASSEGRGDQETQYF. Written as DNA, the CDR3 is TGCGCCAGCAGTGAGGGACGGGGGGACCAAGAGACCCAGTACTTC.

Here the CDR3 reads CASSQDGAGNTEAFF. The CDR3 DNA reads as TGCGCCAGCAGCCAAGATGGGGCAGGGAATACTGAAGCTTTCTTT. This rearrangement joins TRBV4-3 to TRBJ1-1, with D possibly matching TRBD1 (5 bases). The CDR3 contains 15 residues. The V end lost 0 bases, the J end lost 5 bases, and 13 bases lay between the germline ends. The germline V gene encodes CDR1 LGHNA and CDR2 YSLEER.

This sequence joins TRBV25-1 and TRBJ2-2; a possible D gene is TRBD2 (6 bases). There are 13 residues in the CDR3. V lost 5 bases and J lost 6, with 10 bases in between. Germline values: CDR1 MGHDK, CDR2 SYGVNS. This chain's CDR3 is CASSPGDAGELFF. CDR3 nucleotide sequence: TGTGCCAGCAGTCCGGGGGACGCCGGGGAGCTGTTTTTT.

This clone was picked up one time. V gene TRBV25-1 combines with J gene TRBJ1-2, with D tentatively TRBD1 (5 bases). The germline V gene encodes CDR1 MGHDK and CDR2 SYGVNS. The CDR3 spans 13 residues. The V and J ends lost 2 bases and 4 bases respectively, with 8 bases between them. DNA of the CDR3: TGTGCCAGCAGTGAACCGGGGGGCTATGGCTACACCTTC. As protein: CASSEPGGYGYTF.

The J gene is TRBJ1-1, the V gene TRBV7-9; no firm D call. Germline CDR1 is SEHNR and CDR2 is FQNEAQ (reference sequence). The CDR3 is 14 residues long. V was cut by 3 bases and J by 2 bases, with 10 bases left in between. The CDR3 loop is CASSFTSTNTEAFF. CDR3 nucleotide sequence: TGTGCCAGCAGCTTCACCAGTACCAACACTGAAGCTTTCTTT.

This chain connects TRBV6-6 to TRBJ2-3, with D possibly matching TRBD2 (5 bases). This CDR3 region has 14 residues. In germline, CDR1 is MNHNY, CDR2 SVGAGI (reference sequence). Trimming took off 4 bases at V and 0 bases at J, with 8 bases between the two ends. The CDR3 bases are TGTGCCAGCAGTTTCGGAGGCAGCACAGATACGCAGTATTTT. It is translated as CASSFGGSTDTQYF.

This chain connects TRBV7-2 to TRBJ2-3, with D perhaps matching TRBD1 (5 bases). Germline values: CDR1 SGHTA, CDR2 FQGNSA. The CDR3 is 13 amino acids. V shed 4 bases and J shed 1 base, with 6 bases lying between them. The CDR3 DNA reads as TGTGCCAGCAGCTCGACAGGCACAGATACGCAGTATTTT. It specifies CASSSTGTDTQYF.

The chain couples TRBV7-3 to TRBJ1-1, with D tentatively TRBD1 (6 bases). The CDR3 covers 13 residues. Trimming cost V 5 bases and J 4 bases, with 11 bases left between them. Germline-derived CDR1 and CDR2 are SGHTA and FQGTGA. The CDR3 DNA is TGTGCCAGCAGCCCCCAGGGGTCCACTGAAGCTTTCTTT. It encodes CASSPQGSTEAFF.

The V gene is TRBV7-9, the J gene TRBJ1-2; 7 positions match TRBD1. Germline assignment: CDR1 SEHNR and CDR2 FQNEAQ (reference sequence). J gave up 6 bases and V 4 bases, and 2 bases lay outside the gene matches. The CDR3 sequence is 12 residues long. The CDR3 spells CASSSDRDGYTF. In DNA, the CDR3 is TGTGCCAGCAGCTCAGACAGGGATGGCTACACCTTC. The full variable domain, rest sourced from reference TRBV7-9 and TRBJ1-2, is DTGVSQNPRHKITKRGQNVTFRCDPISEHNRLYWYRQTLGQGPEFLTYFQNEAQLEKSRLLSDRFSAERPKGSFSTLEIQRTEQGDSAMYLCASSSDRDGYTFGSGTRLTVV.

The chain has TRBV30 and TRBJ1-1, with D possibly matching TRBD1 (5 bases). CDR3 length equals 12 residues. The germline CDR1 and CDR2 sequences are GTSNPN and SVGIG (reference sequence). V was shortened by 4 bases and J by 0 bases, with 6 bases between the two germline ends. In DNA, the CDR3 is TGTGCCTGGAACAGGTTGAACACTGAAGCTTTCTTT. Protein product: CAWNRLNTEAFF.

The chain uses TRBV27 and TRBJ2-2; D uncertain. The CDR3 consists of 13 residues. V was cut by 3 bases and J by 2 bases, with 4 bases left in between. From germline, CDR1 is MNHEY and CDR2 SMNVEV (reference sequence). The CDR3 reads CASSFYNTGELFF. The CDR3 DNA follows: TGTGCCAGCAGTTTTTATAACACCGGGGAGCTGTTTTTT.

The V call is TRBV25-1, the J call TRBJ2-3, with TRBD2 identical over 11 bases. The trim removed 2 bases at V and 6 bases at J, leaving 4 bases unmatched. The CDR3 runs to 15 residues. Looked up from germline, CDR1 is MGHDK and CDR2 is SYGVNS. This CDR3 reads CASSEVAGGADTQYF. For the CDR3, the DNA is TGTGCCAGCAGTGAAGTAGCGGGGGGGGCGGATACGCAGTATTTT.

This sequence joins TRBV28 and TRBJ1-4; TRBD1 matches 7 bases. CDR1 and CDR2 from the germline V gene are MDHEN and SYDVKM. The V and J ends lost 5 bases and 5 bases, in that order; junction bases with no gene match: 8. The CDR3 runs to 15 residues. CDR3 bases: TGTGCCAGCAGTAGTGCAGGGGGAGAAAATGAAAAACTGTTTTTT. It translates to CASSSAGGENEKLFF.

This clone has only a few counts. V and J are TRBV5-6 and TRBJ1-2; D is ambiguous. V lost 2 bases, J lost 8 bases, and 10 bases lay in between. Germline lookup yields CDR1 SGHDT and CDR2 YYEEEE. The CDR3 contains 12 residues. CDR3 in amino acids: CASSLTAGGYTF. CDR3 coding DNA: TGTGCCAGCAGCTTAACGGCGGGGGGCTACACCTTC.